The source of this T cell receptor (beta chain) is a study of blood T cell repertoires in COVID-19. As for the study in general: Acute-phase and convalescent COVID-19 samples originated in the United States, Italy and Spain. Sample material is recorded as cDNA or gDNA derived from T cells, B-cell-depleted T cells, or PBMCs.

Germline lookup yields CDR1 SQVTM and CDR2 ANQGSEA. The CDR3 extends over 14 amino acids. V dropped 4 bases and J dropped 0 bases, with 12 bases sitting between them. Per the original data handling: How many nucleated cells were present was estimated from reference gene primer amplification. Clones were sequenced by immunoSEQ multiplex PCR, and TCRdb holds only the in-frame ones, with some missing. For V, J and clone size, that table is used; D and trimming come from the DNA. The top ten hold more than 4.5% of the sample, which has 100,000 to 120,000 clones, nearly 90% seen once. Specimen: peripheral blood. This sequence originates from a human donor in a cohort sampled during active COVID-19. The chain recombines TRBV29-1 with TRBJ1-2, with D perhaps TRBD1 (6 bases). The CDR3 nucleotides read TGCAGCGTTGCACTGGGGGCTTCTAACTATGGCTACACCTTC. Translating it yields CSVALGASNYGYTF.